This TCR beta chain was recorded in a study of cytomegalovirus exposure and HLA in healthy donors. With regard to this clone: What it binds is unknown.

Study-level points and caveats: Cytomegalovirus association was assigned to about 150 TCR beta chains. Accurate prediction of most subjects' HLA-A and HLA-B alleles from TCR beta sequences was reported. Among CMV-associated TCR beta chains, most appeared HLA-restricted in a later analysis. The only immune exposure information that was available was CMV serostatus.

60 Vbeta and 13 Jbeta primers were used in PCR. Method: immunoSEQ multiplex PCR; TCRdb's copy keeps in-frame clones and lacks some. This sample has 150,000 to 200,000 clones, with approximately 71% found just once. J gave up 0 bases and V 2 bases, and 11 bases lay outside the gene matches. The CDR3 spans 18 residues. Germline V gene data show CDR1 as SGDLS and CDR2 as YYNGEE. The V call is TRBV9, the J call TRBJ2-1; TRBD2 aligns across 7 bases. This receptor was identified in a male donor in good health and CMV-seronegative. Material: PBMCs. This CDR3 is CASSVSSGAPPSYNEQFF. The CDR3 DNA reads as TGTGCCAGCAGCGTCTCAAGCGGGGCCCCACCCTCCTACAATGAGCAGTTCTTC.